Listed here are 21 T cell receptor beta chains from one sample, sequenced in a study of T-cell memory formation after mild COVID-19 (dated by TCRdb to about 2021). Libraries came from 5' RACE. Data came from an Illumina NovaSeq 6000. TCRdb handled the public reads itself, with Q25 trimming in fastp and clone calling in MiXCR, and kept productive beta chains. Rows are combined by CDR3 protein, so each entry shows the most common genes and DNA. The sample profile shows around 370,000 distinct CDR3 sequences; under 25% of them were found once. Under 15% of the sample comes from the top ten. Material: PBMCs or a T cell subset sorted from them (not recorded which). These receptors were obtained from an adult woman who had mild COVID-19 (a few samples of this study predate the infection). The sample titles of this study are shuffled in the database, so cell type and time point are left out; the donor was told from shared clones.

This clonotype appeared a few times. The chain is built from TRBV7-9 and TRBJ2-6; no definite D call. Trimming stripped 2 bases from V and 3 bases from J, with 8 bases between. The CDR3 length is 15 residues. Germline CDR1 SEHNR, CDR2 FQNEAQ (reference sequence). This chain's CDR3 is CASSLPSIGANVLTF. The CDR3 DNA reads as TGTGCCAGCAGCTTACCCTCGATTGGGGCCAACGTCCTGACTTTC.

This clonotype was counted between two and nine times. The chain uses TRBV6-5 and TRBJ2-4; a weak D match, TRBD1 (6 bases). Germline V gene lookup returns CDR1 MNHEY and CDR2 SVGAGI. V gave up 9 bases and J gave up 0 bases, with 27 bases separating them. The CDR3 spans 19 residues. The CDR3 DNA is TGTGCCAGGGGGGCGAAGGGTCGGCACCAAGAGTTAGCCAAAAACATTCAGTACTTC. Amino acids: CARGAKGRHQELAKNIQYF.

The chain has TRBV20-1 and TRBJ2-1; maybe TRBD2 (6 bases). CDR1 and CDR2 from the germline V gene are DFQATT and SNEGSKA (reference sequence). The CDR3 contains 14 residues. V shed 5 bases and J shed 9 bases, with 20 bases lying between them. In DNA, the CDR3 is TGCAGTGCTCGCAGGGACTCCCCTGGTGGTGAGCAGTTCTTC. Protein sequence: CSARRDSPGGEQFF.

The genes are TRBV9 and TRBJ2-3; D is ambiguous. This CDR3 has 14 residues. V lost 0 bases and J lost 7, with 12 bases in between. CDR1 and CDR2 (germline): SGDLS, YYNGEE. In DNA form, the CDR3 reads TGTGCCAGCAGCGTAGCGATTAGCCTGAATACGCAGTATTTT. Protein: CASSVAISLNTQYF.

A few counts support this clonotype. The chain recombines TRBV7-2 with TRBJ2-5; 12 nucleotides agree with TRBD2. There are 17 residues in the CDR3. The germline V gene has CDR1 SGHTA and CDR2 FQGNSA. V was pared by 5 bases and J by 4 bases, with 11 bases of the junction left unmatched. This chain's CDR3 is CASSLGTSGLRGETQYF. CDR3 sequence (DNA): TGTGCCAGCAGCCTCGGGACTAGCGGGTTAAGGGGAGAGACCCAGTACTTC.

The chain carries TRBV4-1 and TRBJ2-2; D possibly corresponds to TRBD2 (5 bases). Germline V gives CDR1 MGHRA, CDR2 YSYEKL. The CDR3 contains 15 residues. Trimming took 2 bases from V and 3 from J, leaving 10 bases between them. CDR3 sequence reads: CASSQSTRDTGELFF. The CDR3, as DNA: TGCGCCAGCAGCCAATCTACGAGGGACACCGGGGAGCTGTTTTTT.

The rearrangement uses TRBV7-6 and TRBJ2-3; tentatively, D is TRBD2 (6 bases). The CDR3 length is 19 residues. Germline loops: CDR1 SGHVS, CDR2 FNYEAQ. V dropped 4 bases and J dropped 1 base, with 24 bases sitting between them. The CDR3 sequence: CASSSQGLRRSRGTDTQYF. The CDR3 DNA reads TGTGCCAGCAGCTCCCAGGGACTCCGCCGTTCTCGGGGCACAGATACGCAGTATTTT.

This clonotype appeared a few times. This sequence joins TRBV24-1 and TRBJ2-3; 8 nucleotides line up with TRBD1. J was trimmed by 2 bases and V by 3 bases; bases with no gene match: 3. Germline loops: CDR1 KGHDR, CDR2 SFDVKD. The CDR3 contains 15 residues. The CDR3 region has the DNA TGTGCCACCAGTGATCGGGACAGGTTCACAGATACGCAGTATTTT. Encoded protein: CATSDRDRFTDTQYF.

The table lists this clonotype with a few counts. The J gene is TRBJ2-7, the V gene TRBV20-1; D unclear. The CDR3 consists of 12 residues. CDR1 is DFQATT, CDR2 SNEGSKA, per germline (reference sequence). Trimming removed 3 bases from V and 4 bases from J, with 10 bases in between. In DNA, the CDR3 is TGCAGTGCTAGTGACTCGTGGTACGAGCAGTACTTC. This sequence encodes CSASDSWYEQYF.

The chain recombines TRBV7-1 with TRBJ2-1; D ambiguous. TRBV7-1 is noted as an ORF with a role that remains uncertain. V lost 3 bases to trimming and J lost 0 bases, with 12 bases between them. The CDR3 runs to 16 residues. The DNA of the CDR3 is TGTGCCAGCAGCTCCACGACCCGCAGCTCCTACAATGAGCAGTTCTTC. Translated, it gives CASSSTTRSSYNEQFF.

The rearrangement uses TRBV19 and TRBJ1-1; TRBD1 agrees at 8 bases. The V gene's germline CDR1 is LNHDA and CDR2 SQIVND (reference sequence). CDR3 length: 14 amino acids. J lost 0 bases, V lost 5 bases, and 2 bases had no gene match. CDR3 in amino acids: CASSAQGVNTEAFF. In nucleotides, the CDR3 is TGTGCCAGTAGTGCACAGGGGGTGAACACTGAAGCTTTCTTT.

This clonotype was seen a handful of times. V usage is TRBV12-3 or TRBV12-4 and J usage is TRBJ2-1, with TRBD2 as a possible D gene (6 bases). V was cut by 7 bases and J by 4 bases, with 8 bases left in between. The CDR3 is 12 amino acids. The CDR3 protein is CASKEGYNEQFF. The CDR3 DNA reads TGTGCCAGCAAGGAGGGTTACAATGAGCAGTTCTTC.

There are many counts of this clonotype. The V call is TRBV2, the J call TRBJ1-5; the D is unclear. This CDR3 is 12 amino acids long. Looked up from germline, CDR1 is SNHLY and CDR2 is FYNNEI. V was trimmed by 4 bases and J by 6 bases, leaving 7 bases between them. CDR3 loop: CASSVRGQPQHF. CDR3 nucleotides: TGTGCCAGCAGTGTTCGGGGTCAGCCCCAGCATTTT.

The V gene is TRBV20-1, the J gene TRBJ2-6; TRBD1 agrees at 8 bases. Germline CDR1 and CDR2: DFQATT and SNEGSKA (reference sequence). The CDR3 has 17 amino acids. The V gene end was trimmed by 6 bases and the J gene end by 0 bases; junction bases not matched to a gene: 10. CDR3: CSAASGQAVSGANVLTF. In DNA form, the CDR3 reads TGCAGTGCGGCCTCGGGACAGGCAGTCTCTGGGGCCAACGTCCTGACTTTC.

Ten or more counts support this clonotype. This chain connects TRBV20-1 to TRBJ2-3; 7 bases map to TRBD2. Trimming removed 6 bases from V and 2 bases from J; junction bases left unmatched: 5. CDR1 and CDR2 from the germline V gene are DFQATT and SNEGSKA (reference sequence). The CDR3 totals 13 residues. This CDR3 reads CSASTSNTDTQYF. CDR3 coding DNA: TGCAGTGCGTCGACTAGCAACACAGATACGCAGTATTTT.

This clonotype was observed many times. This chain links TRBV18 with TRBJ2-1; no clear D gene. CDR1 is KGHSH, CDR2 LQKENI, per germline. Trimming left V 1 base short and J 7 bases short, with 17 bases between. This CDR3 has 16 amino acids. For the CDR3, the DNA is TGTGCCAGCTCACCACTACTCCCGGGTCTAGGGAATGAGCAGTTCTTC. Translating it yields CASSPLLPGLGNEQFF.

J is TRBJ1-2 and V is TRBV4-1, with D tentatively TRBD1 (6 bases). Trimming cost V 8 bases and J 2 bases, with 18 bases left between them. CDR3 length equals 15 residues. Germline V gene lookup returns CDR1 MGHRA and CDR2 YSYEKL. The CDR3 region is CASWGEDRTNYGYTF. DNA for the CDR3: TGCGCCAGCTGGGGAGAGGACAGAACAAACTATGGCTACACCTTC.

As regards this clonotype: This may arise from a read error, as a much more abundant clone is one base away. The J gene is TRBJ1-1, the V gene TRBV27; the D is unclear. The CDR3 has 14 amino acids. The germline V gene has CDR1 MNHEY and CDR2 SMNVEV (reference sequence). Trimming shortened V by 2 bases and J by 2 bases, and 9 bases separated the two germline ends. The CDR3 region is CASSLVGSNTEAFF. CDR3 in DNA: TGTGCCAGCAGTTTAGTGGGCAGTAACACTGAAGCTTTCTTT.

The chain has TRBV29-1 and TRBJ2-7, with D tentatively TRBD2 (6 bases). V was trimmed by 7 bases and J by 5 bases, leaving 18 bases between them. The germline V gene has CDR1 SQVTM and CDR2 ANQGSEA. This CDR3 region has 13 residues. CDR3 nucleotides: TGCAGCGCTGTTTTGAGGGGAGGCAACGAGCAGTACTTC. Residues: CSAVLRGGNEQYF.

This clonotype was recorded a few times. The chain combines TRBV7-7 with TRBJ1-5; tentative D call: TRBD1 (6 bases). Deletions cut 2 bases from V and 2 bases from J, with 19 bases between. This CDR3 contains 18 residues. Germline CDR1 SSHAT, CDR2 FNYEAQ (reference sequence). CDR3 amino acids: CASSLSTGLGRGNQPQHF. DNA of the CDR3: TGTGCCAGCAGCTTATCTACAGGGCTCGGGAGAGGCAATCAGCCCCAGCATTTT.

This CDR3 reads CASSPLPGGGNTIYF. The CDR3 DNA reads TGTGCCAGCAGCCCCCTACCCGGGGGGGGAAACACCATATATTTT. V usage is TRBV7-2 and J usage is TRBJ1-3, with D possibly TRBD1 on 5 matching bases. Between the trimmed V and J ends, which lost 5 bases and 4 bases, there was a span of 15 bases. From germline, CDR1 is SGHTA and CDR2 FQGNSA. This CDR3 contains 15 residues.